The 32 T cell receptor beta chains presented below share a single source sample, sequenced in a study of blood T cell repertoires in COVID-19. TCRdb's copy holds only in-frame clones and misses some; the assay was immunoSEQ multiplex PCR. The table lists approximately 250,000 clones, about 90% of them singletons. Sequenced: PBMCs or T cells enriched from blood (not recorded which). The receptors were gathered from a woman aged 40 to 50 who had been exposed to COVID-19.

The chain is built from TRBV20-1 and TRBJ1-1; no firm D call. V lost 6 bases to trimming and J lost 9 bases, with 14 bases between them. Germline lookup yields CDR1 DFQATT and CDR2 SNEGSKA (reference sequence). This CDR3 is built from 11 residues. CDR3 DNA sequence: TGCAGTGCCGAGTATCCCCCCCAAGCTTTCTTT. This gives the protein CSAEYPPQAFF.

V and J are TRBV12-3 or TRBV12-4 and TRBJ1-2, with 7 bases matching TRBD1. This CDR3 is 12 amino acids long. J gave up 11 bases and V 5 bases, and 8 bases lay outside the gene matches. CDR3 amino acids: CASSRPAGGYTF. CDR3 in DNA: TGTGCCAGCAGTCGTCCAGCAGGGGGTTACACCTTC.

This chain connects TRBV19 to TRBJ2-7; 11 positions agree with TRBD2. Trimming cost V 3 bases and J 8 bases; bases outside gene matches: 3. The CDR3 sequence is 13 residues long. From germline, CDR1 is LNHDA and CDR2 SQIVND (reference sequence). The CDR3 nucleotides are TGTGCCAGTAGTATCCTAGCGGGGGGAAAGCAGTACGTC. This codes for CASSILAGGKQYV.

This clone was observed a few times. This chain uses TRBV5-8 with TRBJ2-7, with D uncertain. CDR1 is SGHTS and CDR2 is YDEGEE in the germline V gene. The CDR3 consists of 14 residues. Trimming pared 0 bases from V and 0 bases from J, leaving 7 bases between. The CDR3 sequence: CASSLGSSSYEQYF. The CDR3 nucleotides are TGTGCCAGCAGCTTGGGGTCCAGCTCCTACGAGCAGTACTTC.

CDR3 in amino acids: CASSQDRAPNTEAFF. CDR3 in DNA: TGCGCCAGCAGCCAAGACAGGGCCCCTAACACTGAAGCTTTCTTT. This chain links TRBV4-3 with TRBJ1-1; perhaps TRBD1 as D (5 bases). Germline V gene data show CDR1 as LGHNA and CDR2 as YSLEER. The CDR3 spans 15 residues. Deletions cut 0 bases from V and 2 bases from J, with 10 bases between.

The V call is TRBV7-9, the J call TRBJ1-1, with TRBD1 matching over 7 bases. Germline assignment: CDR1 SEHNR and CDR2 FQNEAQ (reference sequence). The V segment lost 5 bases and the J segment 1 base; nucleotides outside the gene matches: 10. This CDR3 has 16 residues. The CDR3 region is CASSPRQGRKNTEAFF. DNA for the CDR3: TGTGCCAGCAGCCCTCGACAGGGCCGGAAGAACACTGAAGCTTTCTTT.

This clone was counted only a few times. The chain links TRBV7-2 to TRBJ1-1; 8 bases map to TRBD1. V was clipped by 1 base and J by 2 bases; unmatched bases: 3. CDR3 length equals 15 residues. Germline lookup yields CDR1 SGHTA and CDR2 FQGNSA. The CDR3 nucleotides read TGTGCCAGCAGCTTAGAAGCAGGGGGCAACACTGAAGCTTTCTTT. It specifies CASSLEAGGNTEAFF.

The V gene is TRBV5-4, the J gene TRBJ2-1, with 11 bases aligning to TRBD2. The CDR3 spans 16 residues. J lost 7 bases, V lost 4 bases, and 10 bases had no gene match. Germline loops: CDR1 SGHNT, CDR2 YYREEE (reference sequence). CDR3 sequence (DNA): TGTGCCAGCAGCCGAACCACTAGCGGGAGAGTTAATGAGCAGTTCTTC. It translates to CASSRTTSGRVNEQFF. The whole variable domain, remainder taken from reference TRBV5-4 and TRBJ2-1, is ETGVTQSPTHLIKTRGQQVTLRCSSQSGHNTVSWYQQALGQGPQFIFQYYREEENGRGNFPPRFSGLQFPNYSSELNVNALELDDSALYLCASSRTTSGRVNEQFFGPGTRLTVL.

CDR3 loop: CASSPQGSGNQPQHF. The CDR3 DNA reads as TGTGCCAGCAGCCCACAGGGGAGTGGCAATCAGCCCCAGCATTTT. V is TRBV7-9 and J is TRBJ1-5, with 7 positions matching TRBD1. This CDR3 spans 15 amino acids. In germline, CDR1 is SEHNR, CDR2 FQNEAQ (reference sequence). V lost 5 bases, J lost 2 bases, and 6 bases stayed unmatched.

The CDR3 sequence is CASSQVLGSNYGYTF. CDR3 in DNA: TGCGCCAGCAGCCAAGTTTTGGGCAGTAACTATGGCTACACCTTC. This rearrangement joins TRBV4-3 to TRBJ1-2; D is ambiguous. The CDR3 covers 15 residues. V lost 1 base and J lost 1, with 10 bases in between. Looked up from germline, CDR1 is LGHNA and CDR2 is YSLEER.

The chain has TRBV20-1 and TRBJ1-1; D is unresolved. The germline V and J ends were trimmed by 5 bases and 0 bases, with 4 bases remaining between them. Germline CDR1 DFQATT, CDR2 SNEGSKA (reference sequence). The CDR3 runs 11 residues. Written as DNA, the CDR3 is TGCAGTGCTCCAGTGAACACTGAAGCTTTCTTT. Its protein product is CSAPVNTEAFF.

Concerning this clone: The junction shows a germline mismatch at one end, possibly a read error. This chain joins TRBV5-1 and TRBJ1-1; a weak D match, TRBD1 (5 bases). This CDR3 contains 15 residues. Germline loops: CDR1 SGHRS, CDR2 YFSETQ. The CDR3 DNA follows: TGTGCCAGCAGCTCGGAGACAGTCCTGAACACTGAAGCTTTCTTT. Amino acid sequence: CASSSETVLNTEAFF.

This rearrangement joins TRBV9 to TRBJ1-2; 10 nucleotides agree with TRBD1. The germline V gene has CDR1 SGDLS and CDR2 YYNGEE. Trimming at V came to 0 bases and at J to 5 bases, leaving 4 bases not matched to a gene. The CDR3 length is 15 residues. The CDR3 sequence: CASSVGQGAAYGYTF. The CDR3 DNA reads as TGTGCCAGCAGCGTAGGACAGGGGGCAGCGTATGGCTACACCTTC.

The chain has TRBV7-9 and TRBJ2-2, with 9 bases lining up with TRBD2. The CDR3 contains 15 residues. Trimming at V came to 5 bases and at J to 3 bases, leaving 4 bases not matched to a gene. The germline V gene has CDR1 SEHNR and CDR2 FQNEAQ (reference sequence). The CDR3 reads CASSNSGSYTGELFF. The CDR3 nucleotides read TGTGCCAGCAGCAATAGCGGGAGTTACACCGGGGAGCTGTTTTTT. Based on the CDR3 plus reference TRBV7-9 and TRBJ2-2, the full variable domain is DTGVSQNPRHKITKRGQNVTFRCDPISEHNRLYWYRQTLGQGPEFLTYFQNEAQLEKSRLLSDRFSAERPKGSFSTLEIQRTEQGDSAMYLCASSNSGSYTGELFFGEGSRLTVL.

The chain links TRBV6-5 to TRBJ1-3; D gene ambiguous. With 5 bases removed from V and 2 bases from J, the gap between germline ends came to 10 bases. The CDR3 sequence is 14 residues long. The germline V gene encodes CDR1 MNHEY and CDR2 SVGAGI. The CDR3 region is CASSPLSAGNTIYF. The CDR3 DNA reads as TGTGCCAGCAGTCCCCTATCGGCTGGAAACACCATATATTTT.

This chain links TRBV3-1 (or the pseudogene TRBV3-2) with TRBJ2-7; 7 nucleotides line up with TRBD1. The length of the CDR3 is 15 residues. Trimming at V came to 4 bases and at J to 3 bases, leaving 9 bases not matched to a gene. Germline CDR1 reads LGHDT; CDR2 reads YNNKEL (reference sequence). CDR3: CASSPTLGQIYEQYV. CDR3 DNA: TGTGCCAGCAGCCCCACACTGGGACAGATCTACGAGCAGTACGTC.

The J gene is TRBJ2-2, the V gene TRBV24-1, with 13 bases fitting TRBD2. Trimming cost V 2 bases and J 3 bases; bases outside gene matches: 2. The V gene's germline CDR1 is KGHDR and CDR2 SFDVKD. The CDR3 is made up of 17 amino acids. CDR3 in amino acids: CATSDWGLAGYTGELFF. In DNA form, the CDR3 reads TGTGCCACCAGTGATTGGGGACTAGCGGGGTACACCGGGGAGCTGTTTTTT.

V usage is TRBV7-2 and J usage is TRBJ2-7, with TRBD1 matching over 12 bases. This CDR3 region has 15 residues. Germline V gives CDR1 SGHTA, CDR2 FQGNSA. The junction had 4 bases not matched to a gene; V was cut back by 4 bases and J by 3 bases. CDR3 amino acids: CASSSGTGGFYEQYF. For the CDR3, the DNA is TGTGCCAGCAGCTCCGGGACAGGGGGCTTCTACGAGCAGTACTTC.

The J gene is TRBJ1-6, the V gene TRBV5-5; tentative D call: TRBD1 (6 bases). The length of the CDR3 is 16 residues. V was shortened by 3 bases and J by 7 bases, with 17 bases between the two germline ends. The germline V gene has CDR1 SGHKS and CDR2 YYEKEE (reference sequence). The DNA for the CDR3 is TGTGCCAGCAGCTCGGGGACACAACTCAGAAATTCACCCCTCCACTTT. It translates to CASSSGTQLRNSPLHF.

The J gene is TRBJ1-5, the V gene TRBV4-3; D might be TRBD1 (6 bases). Trimming took 0 bases from V and 2 from J, leaving 14 bases between them. CDR1 is LGHNA, CDR2 YSLEER, per germline. This CDR3 region has 17 residues. The CDR3 bases are TGCGCCAGCAGCCAAGACCCAGCAGGGGCTCGCAATCAGCCCCAGCATTTT. This codes for CASSQDPAGARNQPQHF.

A single count supports this clone. A read error may produce the germline difference seen at one junction end. This chain joins TRBV5-1 and TRBJ2-3; the match to TRBD2 covers 8 bases. Germline V lookup: CDR1 SGHRS, CDR2 YFSETQ. CDR3 size: 15 residues. CDR3 nucleotide sequence: TGTGCCAGCAGCCCCAGCGGGGGTAGCACAGATACGCAGTATTTT. It is translated as CASSPSGGSTDTQYF. The full variable domain, its missing parts supplied by reference TRBV5-1 and TRBJ2-3, is KAGVTQTPRYLIKTRGQQVTLSCSPISGHRSVSWYQQTPGQGLQFLFEYFSETQRNKGNFPGRFSGRQFSNSRSEMNVSTLELGDSALYLCASSPSGGSTDTQYFGPGTRLTVL.

This chain uses TRBV4-3 with TRBJ1-4, with 7 positions matching TRBD1. CDR3 length: 19 residues. Looked up from germline, CDR1 is LGHNA and CDR2 is YSLEER. Trimming at V came to 0 bases and at J to 3 bases, leaving 13 bases not matched to a gene. The CDR3 reads CASSQDWGQTKVANEKLFF. Here the CDR3 DNA reads TGCGCCAGCAGCCAAGATTGGGGACAGACGAAGGTGGCTAATGAAAAACTGTTTTTT.

V and J are TRBV28 and TRBJ2-2; the match to TRBD1 covers 7 bases. The CDR3 runs to 16 residues. Germline V gene sequence: CDR1 MDHEN, CDR2 SYDVKM. The ends lost 6 bases at V and 1 base at J; junction bases unmatched: 8. Here the CDR3 DNA reads TGTGCCAGCAGAGCAGACAGGGCTTTGAACACCGGGGAGCTGTTTTTT. Translated: CASRADRALNTGELFF. Full variable domain (rest looked up from reference TRBV28 and TRBJ2-2): DVKVTQSSRYLVKRTGEKVFLECVQDMDHENMFWYRQDPGLGLRLIYFSYDVKMKEKGDIPEGYSVSREKKERFSLILESASTNQTSMYLCASRADRALNTGELFFGEGSRLTVL.

The CDR3 sequence is CAISESLGQGSNSPLHF. The CDR3 nucleotides are TGTGCCATCAGTGAGTCGCTTGGACAGGGAAGTAATTCACCCCTCCACTTT. The chain recombines TRBV10-3 with TRBJ1-6; 8 nucleotides agree with TRBD1. Germline loops: CDR1 ENHRY, CDR2 SYGVKD. The J segment lost 6 bases and the V segment lost 0 bases, leaving 7 bases of the junction unmatched. The CDR3 covers 17 residues.

The chain is built from TRBV9 and TRBJ2-5; perhaps TRBD2 as D (6 bases). Looked up from germline, CDR1 is SGDLS and CDR2 is YYNGEE. CDR3 length: 12 residues. With 3 bases removed from V and 5 bases from J, the gap between germline ends came to 8 bases. The CDR3 is CASSAGRETQYF. CDR3 sequence (DNA): TGTGCCAGCAGCGCGGGGAGGGAGACCCAGTACTTC.

The V and J genes are TRBV18 and TRBJ2-1; 10 positions match TRBD1. The CDR3 spans 15 residues. The J segment lost 6 bases and the V segment lost 2 bases, leaving 4 bases of the junction unmatched. Germline V gives CDR1 KGHSH, CDR2 LQKENI. The DNA for the CDR3 is TGTGCCAGCTCACCAGGGACAGGGGATGGCAATGAGCAGTTCTTC. It codes for CASSPGTGDGNEQFF.

The count of this clone is one. The chain joins TRBV3-1 (or the pseudogene TRBV3-2) to TRBJ2-2, with D possibly being TRBD1 (6 bases). There are 14 residues in the CDR3. Trimming took 3 bases from V and 6 from J, leaving 11 bases between them. Germline V gene lookup returns CDR1 LGHDT and CDR2 YNNKEL (reference sequence). The chain's CDR3 is CASSQSWGPGELFF. The CDR3 DNA reads as TGTGCCAGCAGCCAGTCATGGGGGCCCGGGGAGCTGTTTTTT.

J is TRBJ1-5 and V is TRBV27, with D perhaps TRBD1 (5 bases). The CDR3 has 18 residues. The ends were cut back, 3 bases at V and 6 bases at J, with 24 bases in the middle. Looked up from germline, CDR1 is MNHEY and CDR2 is SMNVEV (reference sequence). The DNA for the CDR3 is TGTGCCAGCAGTTTTTATTCCATTCAAGGGGCCCTCCGTCAGCCCCAGCATTTT. Translated, it gives CASSFYSIQGALRQPQHF.

The chain uses TRBV7-6 and TRBJ2-2; D remains unclear. Germline CDR1 is SGHVS and CDR2 is FNYEAQ. The CDR3 length is 14 residues. The V end was cut by 3 bases, the J end by 1 base, with 6 bases between. This CDR3 is CASSFSLNTGELFF. The CDR3 nucleotides are TGTGCCAGCAGCTTTTCCCTGAACACCGGGGAGCTGTTTTTT. The full variable domain, in which reference TRBV7-6 and TRBJ2-2 provide the parts outside the CDR3, is GAGVSQSPRYKVTKRGQDVALRCDPISGHVSLYWYRQALGQGPEFLTYFNYEAQQDKSGLPNDRFSAERPEGSISTLTIQRTEQRDSAMYRCASSFSLNTGELFFGEGSRLTVL.

This chain links TRBV6-2 or TRBV6-3 with TRBJ2-5; TRBD2 aligns across 9 bases. The CDR3 is 16 amino acids. The junction had 13 bases not matched to a gene; V was cut back by 6 bases and J by 5 bases. Germline V gene lookup returns CDR1 MNHEY and CDR2 SVGEGT. The CDR3 here is CASSLSAAGGMETQYF. The CDR3 coding sequence is TGTGCCAGCAGCCTTTCAGCAGCGGGGGGTATGGAGACCCAGTACTTC.

The chain carries TRBV30 and TRBJ2-5; 7 bases fit TRBD2. Germline-derived CDR1 and CDR2 are GTSNPN and SVGIG (reference sequence). This CDR3 contains 11 residues. CDR3 in amino acids: CSAGERGSQYF. The CDR3 DNA is TGTTCGGCAGGAGAGCGGGGTAGCCAGTACTTC.

The chain recombines TRBV10-2 with TRBJ2-7; no reliable D call. The germline V gene has CDR1 WSHSY and CDR2 SAAADI. Between the trimmed V and J ends, which lost 1 base and 3 bases, there was a span of 7 bases. The length of the CDR3 is 13 residues. CDR3 DNA: TGCGCCAGCAGTGAGTTATCCGGCTACGAGCAGTACTTC. As protein: CASSELSGYEQYF.